The 6 T cell receptor beta chains given below trace back to one sample, sequenced in a study of shared clonotypes between healthy human individuals (dated by TCRdb to the early 2020s). Library creation used the immunoSEQ multiplex PCR assay. Held by TCRdb, this immuneACCESS table contains in-frame sequences only and omits some clones. Under half of the omission traces to an unresolved V gene where checked; the cause of the rest is unknown. For this sample there are over a million clones; 65% to 75% appear just once. Approximately 1.5% of the sample comes from the top ten. The sample taken for sequencing was memory CD4+ T cells sorted from blood. In the paper's terms, the cell subset or site label means: CD45RA-negative fraction. These TCRs come from a man aged 18 to 35 in good health.

V is TRBV11-2 and J is TRBJ2-3, with 9 nucleotides matching TRBD1. From germline, CDR1 is SGHAT and CDR2 FQNNGV. After removal of 8 bases from V and 2 bases from J, the junction contained 5 bases not matched to a gene. This CDR3 is built from 14 residues. In nucleotides, the CDR3 is TGTGCCAGCCGGACAGGGGTCGCCACAGATACGCAGTATTTT. It translates to CASRTGVATDTQYF.

The chain links TRBV9 to TRBJ1-6, with 8 bases that match TRBD1. Germline V gene data show CDR1 as SGDLS and CDR2 as YYNGEE. Trimming cost V 4 bases and J 9 bases; bases outside gene matches: 9. The CDR3 is 15 residues long. The CDR3 protein is CASSKLQGTGSPLHF. The CDR3 DNA reads as TGTGCCAGCAGCAAATTACAGGGGACAGGTTCACCCCTCCACTTT.

Details on this clone: This sample includes further DNA sequences coding for the same CDR3. The chain carries TRBV5-1 and TRBJ2-7; D uncertain. This CDR3 has 14 amino acids. The germline V and J ends were trimmed by 0 bases and 2 bases, with 9 bases remaining between them. The germline V gene has CDR1 SGHRS and CDR2 YFSETQ. The CDR3 sequence: CASSLGQTTYEQYF. The CDR3 coding sequence is TGCGCCAGCAGCTTGGGGCAGACCACCTACGAGCAGTACTTC.

The V gene is TRBV11-3, the J gene TRBJ2-3, with TRBD1 identical over 9 bases. Germline V gives CDR1 SGHNT, CDR2 YENEEA. This CDR3 is built from 15 residues. The ends lost 5 bases at V and 5 bases at J; junction bases unmatched: 8. This CDR3 is CASSPGQGGVDTQYF. CDR3 nucleotides: TGTGCCAGCAGCCCGGGACAGGGAGGGGTAGATACGCAGTATTTT.

CDR3 amino acids: CASRMERGTEAFF. DNA of the CDR3: TGTGCCAGCAGGATGGAGCGAGGCACTGAAGCTTTCTTT. V and J are TRBV6-5 and TRBJ1-1; D is ambiguous. V dropped 6 bases and J dropped 4 bases, with 12 bases sitting between them. The CDR3 runs to 13 residues. Germline V CDR1 and CDR2: MNHEY, SVGAGI.

DNA of the CDR3: TGTGCCATCAGTACAGGAAACACCATATATTTT. Translated: CAISTGNTIYF. The chain couples TRBV10-3 to TRBJ1-3; no clear D gene. Trimming shortened V by 5 bases and J by 4 bases, and 3 bases separated the two germline ends. CDR3 length: 11 residues. Germline V gene sequence: CDR1 ENHRY, CDR2 SYGVKD.